This T cell receptor beta chain was recovered during a study of cytomegalovirus exposure and HLA in healthy donors. Findings and limits, study-wide: Clonal expansion, a later analysis showed, was greater in HLA-associated TCR beta chains than in equally common others. When presence/absence was analysed, sequencing depth was taken to be roughly uniform across donors. The availability of immune exposure information extended only to CMV serostatus.

On this clone: Its target is not known.

The PCR ran on 60 Vbeta and 13 Jbeta primers. Profiled with immunoSEQ multiplex PCR; TCRdb holds only in-frame clones, not every one. The sample shows under 130,000 clones, approximately 66% of them seen only once. Germline CDR1 reads ENHRY; CDR2 reads SYGVKD. CDR3 length: 15 residues. The ends lost 3 bases at V and 7 bases at J; junction bases unmatched: 5. Donors in the study were healthy people who gave bone marrow. Input material: PBMCs. The rearrangement uses TRBV10-3 and TRBJ2-1; TRBD2 aligns across 11 bases. This sequence originates from a woman between 50 and 59 years old in good health and CMV-seronegative. The CDR3, as DNA: TGTGCCATCAGTGATAGCGGGGGGGCCTCAAATGAGCAGTTCTTC. Protein product: CAISDSGGASNEQFF.